The 32 T cell receptor beta chains presented below share a single source sample, sequenced in a study of tumor and adjacent non-tumor tissue in lung cancer. A modified ARM-PCR protocol with three rounds of nested PCR amplified TCRbeta. TCRdb analysed the multiplex PCR reads with MiXCR anew, one entry per CDR3 protein. Among about 48,000 distinct CDR3 sequences listed, roughly two thirds were seen once. This sample's RNA came from whole unsorted tissue. This non-tumor lung sample came from over 3 cm beyond the tumor edge. Sequenced: distant non-tumor lung tissue. The receptors stem from a woman in her 70s with non-small cell lung cancer.

J is TRBJ1-5 and V is TRBV20-1; D gene ambiguous. Germline CDR1 is DFQATT and CDR2 is SNEGSKA (reference sequence). V shed 5 bases and J shed 5 bases, with 16 bases lying between them. This CDR3 has 14 amino acids. The CDR3 DNA reads TGCAGTGCTGGGGAAGGAAGGGTCGATCAGCCCCAGCATTTT. Protein sequence: CSAGEGRVDQPQHF.

The chain joins TRBV2 to TRBJ1-2, with TRBD1 identical over 7 bases. The CDR3 has 14 residues. The V gene's germline CDR1 is SNHLY and CDR2 FYNNEI. The V gene end was trimmed by 5 bases and the J gene end by 6 bases; junction bases not matched to a gene: 9. The CDR3 coding sequence is TGTGCCAGCAGTATGCAGACAGGGTCTCATGGCTACACCTTC. Translating gives CASSMQTGSHGYTF.

With regard to this clonotype: Sequence at one end of the junction differs from germline and may be a read error. The V and J genes are TRBV6-1 and TRBJ2-5, with 7 bases lining up with TRBD1. CDR3 length equals 16 residues. Germline V gene lookup returns CDR1 MNHNS and CDR2 SASEGT. The CDR3 loop is CASSDAFGTDQETQYF. The CDR3 DNA sequence: TGTGCCAGCAGTGATGCATTCGGGACAGACCAAGAGACCCAGTATTTC.

On this clonotype: Being one base from a much bigger clone, this may be a read error. The chain links TRBV6-1 to TRBJ1-1, with 8 positions matching TRBD1. Germline CDR1 is MNHNS and CDR2 is SASEGT. This CDR3 is 15 amino acids long. The CDR3 reads CVSSPTGTGNTEAFF. CDR3 DNA sequence: TGTGTCAGCAGCCCGACCGGGACAGGGAACACTGAAGCTTTCTTT.

About this clonotype itself: At one boundary the junction diverges from the germline segment, which might be a read error. This chain uses TRBV28 with TRBJ2-5; perhaps TRBD1 as D (7 bases). Per the germline V gene, CDR1 is MDHEN and CDR2 is SYDVKM. The CDR3 sequence is 15 residues long. CDR3 DNA sequence: TGTGCCAGCTTTTGGAGGGGGCGAGAGCGAGAGACCCAGTATTTC. Translation gives CASFWRGRERETQYF.

As concerns this clonotype: An end of the junction differs from the germline gene, which may be a read error. The chain has TRBV5-5 and TRBJ2-6; D is possibly TRBD1 (5 bases). The CDR3 length is 18 residues. The germline gives CDR1 SGHKS, CDR2 YYEKEE (reference sequence). CDR3 sequence reads: CASSFRDPYSSGANVMTF. The CDR3 DNA reads TGTGCCAGTAGCTTCCGCGACCCATACTCATCTGGGGCCAACGTCATGACTTTC.

This chain connects TRBV5-1 to TRBJ2-1, with 10 nucleotides matching TRBD1. The junction had 10 bases not matched to a gene; V was cut back by 4 bases and J by 9 bases. Germline assignment: CDR1 SGHRS and CDR2 YFSETQ. This CDR3 region has 15 residues. The CDR3 DNA follows: TGCGCCAGCAGCCTTACCGGACAGGGGGTTATTGAGCAGTTCTTC. Protein sequence: CASSLTGQGVIEQFF.

Notes on this clonotype: The junction does not match germline at one end; this may be a read error. The rearrangement links TRBV6-2 or TRBV6-3 to TRBJ2-2; 8 bases are a match to TRBD2. The CDR3 has 18 amino acids. CDR1 MNHEY and CDR2 SVGEGT come from the germline V gene. The CDR3 DNA reads TGTGCCAGCAGTTACTCCCAGGTGCAGCGGGAGACGGACGGGGAGCTGTTTTTC. Its protein is CASSYSQVQRETDGELFF.

A word on this clonotype: Here the CDR3 omits its conserved ending phenylalanine or tryptophan, so a read error is the likely source. The chain is built from TRBV29-1 and TRBJ2-3, with D perhaps TRBD1 or TRBD2 (6 bases each). From germline, CDR1 is SQVTM and CDR2 ANQGSEA. The CDR3 consists of 13 residues. In nucleotides, the CDR3 is TGCAGTGTTGAAGGGGGGTACACAGGTACGCAGTATTTG. This encodes CSVEGGYTGTQYL.

A word on this clonotype: Lacking the conserved final phenylalanine or tryptophan, this CDR3 likely reflects a read error. CDR3 coding DNA: TGCAGTGCCGAACTCCTACAGGGGCGGAATACTGAAGCTTTCCTT. Amino acids: CSAELLQGRNTEAFL. This chain links TRBV20-1 with TRBJ1-1; 7 bases map to TRBD1. This CDR3 spans 15 amino acids. Germline V gene lookup returns CDR1 DFQATT and CDR2 SNEGSKA (reference sequence). J was trimmed by 5 bases and V by 6 bases; bases with no gene match: 15.

On this clonotype: Germline and junction disagree at one end, which may indicate a read error. The genes are TRBV12-3 or TRBV12-4 and TRBJ2-7; no clear D. The CDR3 has 12 amino acids. CDR3 nucleotide sequence: TGTGCCAGCAGTTTAGGAAACGAGTGGCAGTGCTTC. This codes for CASSLGNEWQCF.

This clonotype was counted once. As the CDR3 is not closed by the conserved phenylalanine or tryptophan, this likely results from a read error. This chain links TRBV11-3 with TRBJ2-1, with TRBD2 matching over 7 bases. CDR3 length: 14 residues. Germline lookup yields CDR1 SGHNT and CDR2 YENEEA. The trim removed 3 bases at V and 10 bases at J, leaving 9 bases unmatched. The CDR3 loop reads CASSFLAESPEQFY. The CDR3 DNA reads as TGTGCCAGCAGCTTCCTAGCGGAGTCGCCCGAGCAGTTCTAC.

This clonotype was seen more than once but under ten times. A much bigger clone sits one base away, suggesting this may be a read error. V gene TRBV6-1 combines with J gene TRBJ1-6; tentatively, D is TRBD1 (5 bases). CDR1 is MNHNS and CDR2 is SASEGT in the germline V gene. The CDR3 has 16 residues. V was trimmed by 6 bases and J by 2 bases, leaving 14 bases between them. CDR3 coding DNA: TGTGCCAGCAGAGCGGAAACAGGAGCCTATAATTCACCCCTCCACTTT. Amino acids: CASRAETGAYNSPLHF.

This clonotype was seen a few times. This chain connects TRBV2 to TRBJ2-3; D not certain. The CDR3 covers 16 residues. In germline, CDR1 is SNHLY, CDR2 FYNNEI. V lost 2 bases and J 2 bases, leaving 14 bases between the germline ends. The CDR3 reads CASSERAGILTDTQYF. The CDR3, as DNA: TGTGCCAGCAGTGAAAGGGCAGGAATACTCACAGATACGCAGTATTTT.

Comments on this clonotype: A junction boundary mismatches the germline segment, possibly from a read error. This chain connects TRBV13 to TRBJ2-5, with a possible D match to TRBD1 (6 bases). Looked up from germline, CDR1 is PRHDT and CDR2 is FYEKMQ (reference sequence). The CDR3 is 15 amino acids. CDR3 nucleotides: TGTACCAGCAGCCTACGGCAGGGGCGCCGGGAGACCCAGTACTTC. Translated, it gives CTSSLRQGRRETQYF.

Only one count was recorded for this clonotype. A junction end diverges from the germline sequence, so it may reflect a read error. V is TRBV7-9 and J is TRBJ2-5, with D tentatively TRBD2 (5 bases). This CDR3 spans 14 amino acids. Per germline, CDR1 SEHNR and CDR2 FQNEAQ (reference sequence). The CDR3 DNA sequence: TGTGCCGGCAGCGACTTGAGGGTAGAAGAGACCCAGTACTTC. This translates into CAGSDLRVEETQYF. The variable domain in full, with the rest retrieved from reference TRBV7-9 and TRBJ2-5, is DTGVSQNPRHKITKRGQNVTFRCDPISEHNRLYWYRQTLGQGPEFLTYFQNEAQLEKSRLLSDRFSAERPKGSFSTLEIQRTEQGDSAMYLCAGSDLRVEETQYFGPGTRLLVL.

A remark on this clonotype: A much larger clone is a single base away; this may be a read error. Likely a read error: the CDR3 ends without its conserved phenylalanine or tryptophan. The chain uses TRBV7-3 and TRBJ2-1; 7 bases fit TRBD2. With 2 bases clipped from V and 8 bases from J, the junction kept 9 bases outside the gene matches. CDR3 length equals 15 residues. The germline CDR1 and CDR2 sequences are SGHTA and FQGTGA. The DNA for the CDR3 is TGTGCCAGCAGCTTAGGCCAGACTAGCAAGGATGAGCAGTTCATC. Its protein is CASSLGQTSKDEQFI.

By proportion, this clonotype is large. CDR3 amino acids: CASSYSMDSGANVLTF. The CDR3 coding sequence is TGTGCCAGCAGTTACTCGATGGACTCTGGGGCCAACGTCCTGACTTTC. V and J are TRBV6-5 and TRBJ2-6; D gene ambiguous. This CDR3 region has 16 residues. Germline CDR1 and CDR2: MNHEY and SVGAGI. Trimming took 0 bases from V and 0 from J, leaving 6 bases between them.

This clonotype has at least ten counts. The genes are TRBV12-3 or TRBV12-4 and TRBJ2-7, with TRBD2 as a possible D gene (5 bases). The germline V and J ends were trimmed by 0 bases and 9 bases, with 12 bases remaining between them. The CDR3 length is 13 residues. The chain's CDR3 is CASSLARVKGQYF. The CDR3 DNA reads as TGTGCCAGCAGTTTAGCGAGGGTTAAGGGGCAGTACTTC.

This clonotype is labeled as medium-sized (0.01 to 0.1%). The chain is built from TRBV6-5 and TRBJ2-3, with 9 nucleotides matching TRBD2. Germline V gene sequence: CDR1 MNHEY, CDR2 SVGAGI. The V segment lost 0 bases and the J segment 5 bases; nucleotides outside the gene matches: 3. This CDR3 region has 15 residues. CDR3 protein: CASSYSAGGQDTQYF. The CDR3 nucleotides read TGTGCCAGCAGTTACTCAGCGGGAGGTCAAGATACGCAGTATTTT.

Note on this clonotype: The CDR3 end shows no conserved phenylalanine or tryptophan, and so a read error is likely. The CDR3 nucleotides read TGTGCCAGCAGTTTATCACAGCTAAGTAGTGGCTACGAGCAGTACATC. This sequence encodes CASSLSQLSSGYEQYI. The genes are TRBV27 and TRBJ2-7; D is uncertain. Germline assignment: CDR1 MNHEY and CDR2 SMNVEV (reference sequence). CDR3 length equals 16 residues. Trimming stripped 0 bases from V and 3 bases from J, with 15 bases between.

This clonotype was counted ten times or more. The chain has TRBV30 and TRBJ1-5; D possibly corresponds to TRBD1 (5 bases). Per germline, CDR1 GTSNPN and CDR2 SVGIG (reference sequence). The V end was cut by 0 bases, the J end by 11 bases, with 20 bases between. The CDR3 has 15 residues. CDR3 sequence (DNA): TGTGCCTGGAGTGTACAGAATCCATCGACAGACTCCCAGCATTTT. Its translation: CAWSVQNPSTDSQHF.

About this clonotype: One junction end does not reproduce the germline sequence, and a read error may be involved. The chain is built from TRBV10-3 and TRBJ1-5; 8 positions match TRBD1. The germline V gene has CDR1 ENHRY and CDR2 SYGVKD. The CDR3 consists of 15 residues. CDR3 loop: CAISATGGCNQPQHF. The CDR3 DNA reads TGTGCCATCAGTGCCACAGGGGGATGTAATCAGCCTCAGCATTTT.

There are many counts of this clonotype. V is TRBV6-1 and J is TRBJ2-5, with a possible D match to TRBD2 (5 bases). Between the trimmed V and J ends, which lost 6 bases and 0 bases, there was a span of 23 bases. Per germline, CDR1 MNHNS and CDR2 SASEGT. The CDR3 runs to 18 residues. The CDR3 loop is CASRGSKSLARYQETQYF. DNA for the CDR3: TGTGCCAGCAGAGGTTCAAAGAGTCTAGCCCGTTACCAAGAGACCCAGTACTTC.

The J gene is TRBJ1-1, the V gene TRBV10-2; D is unresolved. CDR3 length: 15 amino acids. Germline CDR1 WSHSY, CDR2 SAAADI. DNA of the CDR3: TGCGTGACCAGTGAGTGGAGCACTCTGAACACTGAAGCTTTCTTT. It is translated as CVTSEWSTLNTEAFF.

The rearrangement joins TRBV5-4 to TRBJ2-3; D is ambiguous. The CDR3 spans 13 residues. Per the germline V gene, CDR1 is SGHNT and CDR2 is YYREEE (reference sequence). V dropped 1 base and J dropped 5 bases, with 8 bases sitting between them. The CDR3 coding sequence is TGTGCCAGCAGCTTGACCTCCATAGATACGCAGTATTTT. Protein sequence: CASSLTSIDTQYF.

The chain is built from TRBV11-2 and TRBJ2-3; D is possibly TRBD1 or TRBD2 (5 bases each). This CDR3 is 15 amino acids long. Trimming left V 1 base short and J 4 bases short, with 12 bases between. Germline V lookup: CDR1 SGHAT, CDR2 FQNNGV. The CDR3 DNA reads TGTGCCAGCAGCTTAGTCGCCCGGGGCGCAGATACGCAGTATTTT. Its translation: CASSLVARGADTQYF.

Points on this clonotype: A much larger clone differs by one base, so this may be a read error. This chain connects TRBV6-4 to TRBJ2-1; 8 nucleotides match TRBD2. The CDR3 loop spans 13 amino acids. In germline, CDR1 is MRHNA, CDR2 SNTAGT. CDR3 loop: CVSSSTSVTEQFF. CDR3 in DNA: TGTGTCAGCAGCTCGACTAGCGTAACTGAGCAGTTCTTC.

In its sample, this clonotype was seen many times. This CDR3 is CASSSERPGETQYF. The CDR3 bases are TGTGCCAGCAGCAGCGAGCGGCCAGGGGAGACCCAGTACTTC. The genes are TRBV28 and TRBJ2-5; possibly TRBD1 or TRBD2 for D (5 bases each). The germline V gene encodes CDR1 MDHEN and CDR2 SYDVKM. The ends were cut back, 6 bases at V and 5 bases at J, with 16 bases in the middle. The CDR3 spans 14 residues.

This clonotype was detected only once. Compared with germline, one end of the junction differs, possibly owing to a read error. The CDR3 nucleotides read TGTGCCTGCAGCCAGGGGGGGAGGGCCACAGATACGCAATATTTT. Residues: CACSQGGRATDTQYF. The V call is TRBV5-4, the J call TRBJ2-3; D might be TRBD1 or TRBD2, each matching 7 bases. Per the germline V gene, CDR1 is SGHNT and CDR2 is YYREEE (reference sequence). This CDR3 spans 15 amino acids.

This clonotype was seen once. The genes are TRBV29-1 and TRBJ2-1, with 7 positions matching TRBD1. The V gene end was trimmed by 5 bases and the J gene end by 13 bases; junction bases not matched to a gene: 11. The V gene's germline CDR1 is SQVTM and CDR2 ANQGSEA. The CDR3 has 12 residues. As DNA, the CDR3 is TGCAGCGTTACGGGACAGAGTTACGATCAGTTCTTC. Translation: CSVTGQSYDQFF.

Concerning this clonotype: Possible read error: a much larger clone is one base away. This sequence joins TRBV5-4 and TRBJ2-1, with TRBD2 identical over 10 bases. Germline assignment: CDR1 SGHNT and CDR2 YYREEE (reference sequence). This CDR3 has 15 amino acids. The CDR3 spells CTSALGTSVYNEQFF. CDR3 DNA: TGTACCAGCGCCCTCGGGACTAGCGTCTACAATGAGCAGTTCTTC. Combining the CDR3 with reference TRBV5-4 and TRBJ2-1 gives the whole variable domain ETGVTQSPTHLIKTRGQQVTLRCSSQSGHNTVSWYQQALGQGPQFIFQYYREEENGRGNFPPRFSGLQFPNYSSELNVNALELDDSALYLCTSALGTSVYNEQFFGPGTRLTVL.